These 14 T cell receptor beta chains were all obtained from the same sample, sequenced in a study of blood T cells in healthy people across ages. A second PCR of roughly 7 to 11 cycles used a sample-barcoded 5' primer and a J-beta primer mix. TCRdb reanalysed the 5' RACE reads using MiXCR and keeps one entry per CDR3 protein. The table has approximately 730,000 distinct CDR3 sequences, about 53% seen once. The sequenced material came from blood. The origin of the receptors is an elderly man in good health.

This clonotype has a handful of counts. CDR3 sequence (DNA): TGTGCCAGCAGAGGGACCTTCAAAAACATTCAGTACTTC. Protein: CASRGTFKNIQYF. This sequence joins TRBV28 and TRBJ2-4; D could derive from TRBD1 or TRBD2 (5 bases each). Germline V gene lookup returns CDR1 MDHEN and CDR2 SYDVKM. The CDR3 has 13 amino acids. Trimming stripped 6 bases from V and 3 bases from J, with 9 bases between.

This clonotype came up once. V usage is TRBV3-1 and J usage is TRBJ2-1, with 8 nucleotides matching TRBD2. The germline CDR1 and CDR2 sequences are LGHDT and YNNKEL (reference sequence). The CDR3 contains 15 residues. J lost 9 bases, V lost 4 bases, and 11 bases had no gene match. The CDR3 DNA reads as TGTGCCAGCAGCCCCGGGACTAGAGGACGCGGTGAGCAGTTCTTC. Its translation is CASSPGTRGRGEQFF.

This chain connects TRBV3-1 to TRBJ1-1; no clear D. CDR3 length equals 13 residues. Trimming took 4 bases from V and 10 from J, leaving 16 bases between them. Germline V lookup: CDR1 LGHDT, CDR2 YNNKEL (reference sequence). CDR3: CASSPGPNRGAFF. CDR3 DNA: TGTGCCAGCAGCCCGGGCCCTAATCGCGGAGCTTTCTTT.

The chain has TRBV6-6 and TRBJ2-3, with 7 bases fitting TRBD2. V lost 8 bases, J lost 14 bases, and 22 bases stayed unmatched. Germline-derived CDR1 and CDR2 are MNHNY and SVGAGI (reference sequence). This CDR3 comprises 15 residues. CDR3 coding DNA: TGTGCCAGCCTGAATGCGGGAGTCGGGCACAGATACGCGTATTTT. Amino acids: CASLNAGVGHRYAYF.

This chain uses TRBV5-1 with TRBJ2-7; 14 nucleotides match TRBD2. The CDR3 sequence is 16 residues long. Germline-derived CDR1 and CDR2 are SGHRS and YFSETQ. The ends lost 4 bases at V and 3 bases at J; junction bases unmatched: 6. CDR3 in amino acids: CASSPGLAGAYYEQYF. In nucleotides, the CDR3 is TGCGCCAGCAGCCCGGGACTAGCGGGAGCCTACTACGAGCAGTACTTC.

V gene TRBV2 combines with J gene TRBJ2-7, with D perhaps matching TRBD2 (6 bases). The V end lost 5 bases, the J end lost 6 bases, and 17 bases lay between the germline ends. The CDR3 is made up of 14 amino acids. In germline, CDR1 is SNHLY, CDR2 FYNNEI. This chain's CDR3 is CASSFDNVGGEQYF. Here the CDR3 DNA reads TGTGCCAGCAGTTTCGACAACGTCGGGGGCGAGCAGTACTTC.

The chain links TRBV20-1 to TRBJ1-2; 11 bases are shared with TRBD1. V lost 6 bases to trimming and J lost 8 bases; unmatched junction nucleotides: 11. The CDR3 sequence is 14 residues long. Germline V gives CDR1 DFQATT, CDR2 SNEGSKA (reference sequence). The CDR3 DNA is TGCAGTGCAGTCGCCGGGACAGGGGGAGGAGGCTACACCTTC. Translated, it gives CSAVAGTGGGGYTF.

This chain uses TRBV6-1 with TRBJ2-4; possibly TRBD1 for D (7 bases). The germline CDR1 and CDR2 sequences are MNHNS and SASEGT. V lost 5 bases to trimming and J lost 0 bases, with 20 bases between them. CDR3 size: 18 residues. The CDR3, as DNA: TGTGCCAGCAGTCCCTCCGGAGGGGGCGGTATAGCCAAAAACATTCAGTACTTC. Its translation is CASSPSGGGGIAKNIQYF.

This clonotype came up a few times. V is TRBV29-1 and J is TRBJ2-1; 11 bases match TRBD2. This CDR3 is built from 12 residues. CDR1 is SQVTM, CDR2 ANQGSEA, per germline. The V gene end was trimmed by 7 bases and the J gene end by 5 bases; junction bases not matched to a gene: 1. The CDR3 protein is CSAGLADNEQFF. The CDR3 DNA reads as TGCAGCGCGGGACTAGCGGACAATGAGCAGTTCTTC.

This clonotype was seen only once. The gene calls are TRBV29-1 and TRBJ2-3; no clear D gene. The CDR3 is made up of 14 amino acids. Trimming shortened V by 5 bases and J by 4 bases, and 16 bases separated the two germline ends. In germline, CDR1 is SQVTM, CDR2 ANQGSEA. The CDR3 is CSVQLGYFPDTQYF. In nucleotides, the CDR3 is TGCAGCGTTCAACTGGGCTATTTCCCAGATACGCAGTATTTT.

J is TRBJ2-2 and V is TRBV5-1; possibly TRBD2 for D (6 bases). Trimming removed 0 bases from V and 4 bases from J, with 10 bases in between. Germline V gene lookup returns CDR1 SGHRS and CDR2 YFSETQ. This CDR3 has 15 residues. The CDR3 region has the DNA TGCGCCAGCAGCTTGGCGGGAGTGGTCACCGGGGAGCTGTTTTTT. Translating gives CASSLAGVVTGELFF.

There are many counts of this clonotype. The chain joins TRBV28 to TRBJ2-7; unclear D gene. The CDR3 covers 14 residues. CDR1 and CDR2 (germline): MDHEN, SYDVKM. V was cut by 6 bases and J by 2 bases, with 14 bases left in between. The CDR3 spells CASRVKSPPYEQYF. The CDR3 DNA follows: TGTGCCAGCAGGGTAAAGAGCCCCCCCTACGAGCAGTACTTC. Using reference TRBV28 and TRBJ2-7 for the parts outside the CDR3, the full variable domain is DVKVTQSSRYLVKRTGEKVFLECVQDMDHENMFWYRQDPGLGLRLIYFSYDVKMKEKGDIPEGYSVSREKKERFSLILESASTNQTSMYLCASRVKSPPYEQYFGPGTRLTVT.

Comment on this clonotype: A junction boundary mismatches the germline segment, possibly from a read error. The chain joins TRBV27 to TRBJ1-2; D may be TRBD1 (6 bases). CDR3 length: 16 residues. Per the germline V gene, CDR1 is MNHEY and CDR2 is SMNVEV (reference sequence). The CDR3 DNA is TGTGTCAGCAGTTCACCCCACCGGGGGGCGGGTCATGGCTACACCTTC. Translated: CVSSSPHRGAGHGYTF.

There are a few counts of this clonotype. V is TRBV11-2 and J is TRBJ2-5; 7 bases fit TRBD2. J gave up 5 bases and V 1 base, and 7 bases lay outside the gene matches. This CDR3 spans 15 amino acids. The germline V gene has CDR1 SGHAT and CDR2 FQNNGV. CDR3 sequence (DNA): TGTGCCAGCAGCTTAGTACCGGGAGCGGGGGAGACCCAGTACTTC. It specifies CASSLVPGAGETQYF.